This section outlines one TCR beta chain sequence together with its context. This clonotype showed up just a few times. Which antigen it targets is not known. No qualities accompany the bases; no much larger clone lies one base away. Stable Graves' hyperthyroidism was defined as the absence of progression to ophthalmopathy over 18 months of follow-up. Hyperthyroidism patients were aged 18 to 65 years and newly diagnosed, with disease duration of less than 2 months. The study excluded patients with uncontrolled infections, other autoimmune diseases, pregnancy or lactation. Diagnoses were established on the basis of clinical symptoms, serum thyroxine and TRAb, thyroid ultrasound, and orbital computed tomography. PBMCs were separated from under 11 ml of fresh peripheral blood using Ficoll-Paque density gradient centrifugation. Total RNA was extracted with Trizol reagent, and quality was checked on an Agilent 2100 Bioanalyzer.

The data belong to a study of T cells in Graves' hyperthyroidism and ophthalmopathy (dated by TCRdb to between 2019 and 2020). General notes on the study: Peripheral blood samples were taken at the time of initial diagnosis, prior to any treatment. For training and testing, the 100 or so patients in the discovery cohort were randomly divided in a 7:3 ratio. After sampling, hyperthyroidism patients received methimazole starting at 30 mg daily, and ophthalmopathy patients received high-dose intravenous methylprednisolone. In addition, the study compared T-cell repertoires in thyroid tissue and in blood from several Graves' hyperthyroidism patients. According to the paper, TCR Vbeta CDR3 sequencing was carried out on 135 peripheral blood samples, which came from under 50 ophthalmopathy, approximately 78 hyperthyroidism and roughly 17 progressor patients. Prospective prediction of ophthalmopathy was tested in an independent validation cohort consisting of about 19 hyperthyroidism patients and 15 or so patients who later progressed to ophthalmopathy. To identify distinguishing TCR V-J signatures, a discovery cohort of 90 to 100 patients was used, comprising 43 with Graves' ophthalmopathy and 57 with stable Graves' hyperthyroidism.

The CDR3 sequence holds 14 residues, the cysteine and phenylalanine included. Just CDR3 DNA is preserved here, 42 bases in frame from base 1. V is cut by 2 bases and J by 6 bases, and the space between the germline ends is 17 bases. CDR1 DFQATT and CDR2 SNEGSKA were looked up in the germline V gene (reference sequence). The TCR beta CDR3 regions were amplified from the RNA transcripts. For the first round of RT-PCR on the TCR CDR3, the HTBI primer set was used together with the Qiagen OneStep RT-PCR kit. Libraries were constructed in a second round of multiplex PCR, after which size selection and purification were performed. The libraries were sequenced on an Illumina HiSeq2000 using paired-end 100 bp reads. Under the source paper's analysis protocol: SOAPnuke was used to process the raw data, removing reads that contained adapters or uncalled bases, had a mean Phred below 15, or lacked an exact match to the constant primer or identifier. High-quality paired reads were merged with COPE v1.2.5, and unique nucleotide sequences were defined as clonotypes. Clonotypes were aligned to IMGT TRBV, TRBD and TRBJ reference segments using MiTCR v1.1. Only V-J combinations with frequency above 0.0001, covering 98% to 99.2% of repertoires, were analysed. A TCS score was defined as the ratio between F50 (clonal expansion) and ExV (chaos), using BLOSUM62-based TCRdist between CDR3 peptides within each V-J. Welch's t-statistics and random forest reduced roughly 540 V-J features to under 15, which were used in a naive Bayes classifier (R e1071). Using fastp trimming at Q25 and MiXCR clonotype assembly, TCRdb reanalyzed the public sequencing data and kept in-frame beta chains. Duplicate CDR3 protein sequences are folded into a single record with the most common DNA and genes. The V and J calls and clone size come from TCRdb's table, not from the authors' own analysis. For this sample there are roughly 420,000 distinct CDR3 sequences; 15% to 18% appear just once. The ten top clones hold 13% to 15% of the sample.

Study-level results and caveats: Sample size was not statistically predetermined, and investigators were not blinded to group allocation. In validation, the model predicted progression to ophthalmopathy with just under 71% sensitivity and roughly 72% specificity, a median of 6.5 months before onset. In cross-validation, a model built on a 13 V-J signature told ophthalmopathy apart from stable hyperthyroidism with approximately 90% sensitivity and about 81% specificity, and in testing the same model reached 80%/75%. Most expanded thyroid clonotypes (frequency above 0.001) were also detected in blood, a finding suggesting that blood repertoires may reflect thyroid immune responses.

The sample consisted of blood. The sequence was collected from a woman between 18 and 29 years old with Graves' hyperthyroidism. The chain links TRBV20-1 with TRBJ2-7, with TRBD2 as a weak D call on 6 bases. The CDR3 loop reads CSARSRARGFEQYF. The bases are TGCAGTGCTAGATCCCGGGCCCGGGGGTTCGAGCAGTACTTC.